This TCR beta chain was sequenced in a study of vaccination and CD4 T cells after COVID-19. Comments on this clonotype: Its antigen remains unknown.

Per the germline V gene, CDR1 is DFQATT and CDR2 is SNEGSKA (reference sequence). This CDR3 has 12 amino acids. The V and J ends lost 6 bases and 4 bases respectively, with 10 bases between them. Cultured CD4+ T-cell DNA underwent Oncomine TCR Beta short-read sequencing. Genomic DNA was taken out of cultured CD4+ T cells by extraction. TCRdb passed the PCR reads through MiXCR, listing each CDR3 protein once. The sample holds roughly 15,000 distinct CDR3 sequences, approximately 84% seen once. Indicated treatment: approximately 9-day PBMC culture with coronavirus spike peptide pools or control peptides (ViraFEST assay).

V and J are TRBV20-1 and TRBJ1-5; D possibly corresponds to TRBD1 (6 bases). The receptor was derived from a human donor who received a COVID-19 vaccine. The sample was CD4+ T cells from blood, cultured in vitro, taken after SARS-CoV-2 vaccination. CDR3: CSAPGTNQPQHF. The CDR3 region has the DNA TGCAGTGCCCCAGGGACAAATCAGCCCCAGCATTTT.